A selection of T cell receptor beta chains follows, all from one sample in a study of blood T cell repertoires in COVID-19. TCRdb's table, derived via immunoSEQ multiplex PCR, lists solely in-frame clones and lacks some. The sample carries 200,000 or so clones, around 82% recorded once. Sequencing was carried out using peripheral blood. The receptor source for this set is a woman aged 30 to 39 who had recovered from COVID-19. CDR3s include the opening cysteine and the closing phenylalanine or tryptophan. The D gene is left open where the match is weak. Clone size is stated in some rows and not others, as once, few, many or a class when expanded.

J: TRBJ2-2; size: NA; V: TRBV3-1/TRBV3-2; D: TRBD1; DNA: TGTGCCAGCAGCCAAGATCCTTTCGGGACAGTGGGGAACACCGGGGAGCTGTTTTTT; CDR3: CASSQDPFGTVGNTGELFF
J: TRBJ2-3; size: NA; V: TRBV2; D: TRBD2; DNA: TGTGCCATTGACCTAGCGGGAGGTACAGATACGCAGTATTTT; CDR3: CAIDLAGGTDTQYF
J: TRBJ2-3; size: few; V: TRBV7-9; D: TRBD2; DNA: TGTGCCAGCAACCTAGCGGGAGGCACAGATACGCAGTATTTT; CDR3: CASNLAGGTDTQYF
J: TRBJ2-3; size: NA; V: TRBV6-5; D: NA; DNA: TGTGCCAGCAGAGGACACACAGATACGCAGTATTTT; CDR3: CASRGHTDTQYF
J: TRBJ2-3; size: NA; V: TRBV7-2; D: NA; DNA: TGTGCCAGCAGCTCGGGACTCCTAACCACAGATACGCAGTATTTT; CDR3: CASSSGLLTTDTQYF
J: TRBJ1-6; size: once; V: TRBV27; D: TRBD1; DNA: TGTGCCAGCAGTATTTTTAGGACAGGGCCCGATTCACCCCTCCACTTT; CDR3: CASSIFRTGPDSPLHF
J: TRBJ2-1; size: NA; V: TRBV28; D: TRBD2; DNA: TGTGCCAGCAGTCCCAGCGGGAGGGCTCAATACAATGAGCAGTTCTTC; CDR3: CASSPSGRAQYNEQFF
J: TRBJ1-3; size: few; V: TRBV30; D: NA; DNA: TGTGCCTGGACGGCGGGACTCCTGAGCTCTGGAAACACCATATATTTT; CDR3: CAWTAGLLSSGNTIYF
J: TRBJ2-5; size: NA; V: TRBV9; D: TRBD2; DNA: TGTGCCAGCAGCCCACCCGGGACTAGCGGGTTTAGGACCCAGTACTTC; CDR3: CASSPPGTSGFRTQYF
J: TRBJ1-1; size: NA; V: TRBV5-1; D: NA; DNA: TGCGCCAGCAGCGCCCGTCAGGGGTTGGACACTGAAGCTTTCTTT; CDR3: CASSARQGLDTEAFF
J: TRBJ1-5; size: once; V: TRBV15; D: TRBD1; DNA: TGTGCCACCAGCAGAAAGACAGGGGGCAATCAGCCCCAGCATTTT; CDR3: CATSRKTGGNQPQHF
J: TRBJ2-7; size: NA; V: TRBV28; D: NA; DNA: TGTGCCAGCAGTTATTCCGTGTACGAGCAGTACTTC; CDR3: CASSYSVYEQYF
J: TRBJ2-2; size: few; V: TRBV10-3; D: TRBD1; DNA: TGTGCCATCAGGCCGGGACAGGGGGCCGGGGAGCTGTTTTTT; CDR3: CAIRPGQGAGELFF
J: TRBJ1-4; size: NA; V: TRBV3-1/TRBV3-2; D: NA; DNA: TGTGCCAGCAGCCAAGATTCAGCAACTAATGAAAAACTGTTTTTT; CDR3: CASSQDSATNEKLFF
J: TRBJ1-3; size: NA; V: TRBV6-2/TRBV6-3; D: NA; DNA: TGTGCCAGCAGTTACATGGGCCGCTCTGGAAACACCATATATTTT; CDR3: CASSYMGRSGNTIYF
J: TRBJ2-1; size: NA; V: TRBV7-3; D: NA; DNA: TGTGCCAGCAGCTTCGGCGGGTCGAGCTCCTACAATGAGCAGTTCTTC; CDR3: CASSFGGSSSYNEQFF
J: TRBJ2-3; size: once; V: TRBV2; D: TRBD1; DNA: TGTGCCACCACTAGGACAGGGGGCGAAGATACGCAGTATTTT; CDR3: CATTRTGGEDTQYF
J: TRBJ1-2; size: NA; V: TRBV7-9; D: NA; DNA: TGTGCCAGCAGCTGGGTGGCGGGAGTTGATGGCTACACCTTC; CDR3: CASSWVAGVDGYTF
J: TRBJ1-5; size: NA; V: TRBV19; D: NA; DNA: TGTGCCAGTCTAAACCGGGACATATATCAGCCCCAGCATTTT; CDR3: CASLNRDIYQPQHF
J: TRBJ2-2; size: NA; V: TRBV27; D: NA; DNA: TGTGCCAGCAGTGTCTCTAGCGTTTACACCGGGGAGCTGTTTTTT; CDR3: CASSVSSVYTGELFF
J: TRBJ2-3; size: once; V: TRBV10-3; D: TRBD1; DNA: TGTGCCATCAGTGGGCGACAGGGCACCGGTAACACAGATACGCAGTATTTT; CDR3: CAISGRQGTGNTDTQYF
J: TRBJ2-1; size: NA; V: TRBV24-1; D: TRBD2; DNA: TGTGCCACCAGTGATTTGCGGTCGGGGGGTCAGAATGAGCAGTTCTTC; CDR3: CATSDLRSGGQNEQFF
J: TRBJ1-5; size: NA; V: TRBV20-1; D: NA; DNA: TGCAGTGCTAGTGGTCAGGGAATGCATCAGCCCCAGCATTTT; CDR3: CSASGQGMHQPQHF
J: TRBJ2-5; size: NA; V: TRBV27; D: TRBD2; DNA: TGTGCCAGCAGTTTTAGGGTCGCGGGAGGCCAAGAGACCCAGTACTTC; CDR3: CASSFRVAGGQETQYF
J: TRBJ2-6; size: NA; V: TRBV19; D: NA; DNA: TGTGCCAGTAGTCCCCGACAGGTCCTGCCCTCTGGGGCCAACGTCCTGACTTTC; CDR3: CASSPRQVLPSGANVLTF
J: TRBJ2-7; size: NA; V: TRBV11-2; D: NA; DNA: TGTGCCAGCAGCTCGTCGGGGATCGAGCAGTACTTC; CDR3: CASSSSGIEQYF
J: TRBJ2-3; size: NA; V: TRBV7-9; D: TRBD2; DNA: TGTGCCAGCAGCCCGCGGATAGCGGGACCTTCCACAGATACGCAGTATTTT; CDR3: CASSPRIAGPSTDTQYF
J: TRBJ2-2; size: NA; V: TRBV5-1; D: NA; DNA: TGCGCCAGCAGCTTGGTGGCGGGGAGAAACACCGGGGAGCTGTTTTTT; CDR3: CASSLVAGRNTGELFF
J: TRBJ2-2; size: NA; V: TRBV2; D: TRBD2; DNA: TGTGCCAGCAGACGCAGCGGGAGGTCCACCGGGGAGCTGTTTTTT; CDR3: CASRRSGRSTGELFF
J: TRBJ2-7; size: NA; V: TRBV10-3; D: TRBD1; DNA: TGTGCCATCAGTGCTCAGGACAGGGGGGAGGACGAGCAGTACTTC; CDR3: CAISAQDRGEDEQYF
J: TRBJ1-1; size: NA; V: TRBV6-5; D: TRBD1; DNA: TGTGCCAGCAGCCAGTCAACAGGGGGCACTGAAGCTTTCTTT; CDR3: CASSQSTGGTEAFF
J: TRBJ2-7; size: NA; V: TRBV19; D: NA; DNA: TGTGCCAGTAGATCCTCCTCGCAGGGGGGTTACGAGCAGTACTTC; CDR3: CASRSSSQGGYEQYF
J: TRBJ2-1; size: NA; V: TRBV9; D: TRBD1; DNA: TGTGCCAGCAGGGACAGGGGGTGGGAGCAGTTCTTC; CDR3: CASRDRGWEQFF
J: TRBJ1-4; size: NA; V: TRBV5-1; D: TRBD1; DNA: TGCGCCAGCAGCTCCCCGGCAGGGGGCTCGTCTTTTAATGAAAAACTGTTTTTT; CDR3: CASSSPAGGSSFNEKLFF
J: TRBJ1-5; size: NA; V: TRBV5-1; D: NA; DNA: TGCGCCAGCAGCTGGGCCCTCGATCAGCCCCAGCATTTT; CDR3: CASSWALDQPQHF
J: TRBJ2-3; size: NA; V: TRBV30; D: NA; DNA: TGTGCCTGGAGTAACTCGTGGGGGGTGACAGATACGCAGTATTTT; CDR3: CAWSNSWGVTDTQYF
J: TRBJ2-3; size: NA; V: TRBV18; D: NA; DNA: TGTGCCAGCTCCCCCAGGCTCCCAGATACGCAGTATTTT; CDR3: CASSPRLPDTQYF
J: TRBJ2-5; size: NA; V: TRBV28; D: NA; DNA: TGTGCCAGCAGTTTACTAGCGAGTGGCGAGACCCAGTACTTC; CDR3: CASSLLASGETQYF
J: TRBJ1-2; size: NA; V: TRBV6-1; D: NA; DNA: TGTGCCAGCAGTGAACAGGAATATGGCTACACCTTC; CDR3: CASSEQEYGYTF
J: TRBJ1-5; size: NA; V: TRBV4-1; D: NA; DNA: TGCGCCAGCAGCCAAGATTTTCGGAGGATTAGCAATCAGCCCCAGCATTTT; CDR3: CASSQDFRRISNQPQHF
J: TRBJ2-5; size: NA; V: TRBV5-1; D: TRBD1; DNA: TGCGCCAGCAGCAAATCCGGGACAGGGGGAGAGACCCAGTACTTC; CDR3: CASSKSGTGGETQYF
J: TRBJ1-5; size: NA; V: TRBV5-6; D: NA; DNA: TGTGCCAGCAGCTCGACAAGTTATAGCAATCAGCCCCAGCATTTT; CDR3: CASSSTSYSNQPQHF
J: TRBJ2-2; size: few; V: TRBV7-6; D: TRBD1; DNA: TGTGCCAGCAGCTTCGCAGGGGGCGGTTTTACCGGGGAGCTGTTTTTT; CDR3: CASSFAGGGFTGELFF
J: TRBJ2-5; size: once; V: TRBV4-1; D: NA; DNA: TGCGCCAGCAGCCAAGATTTTGCGGAAAATCAAGAGACCCAGTACTTC; CDR3: CASSQDFAENQETQYF
J: TRBJ2-7; size: NA; V: TRBV12-2; D: NA; DNA: TGTGCAAGTCGCTTAGGGGAACAGGGTCGGCACGAGCAGTACTTC; CDR3: CASRLGEQGRHEQYF
J: TRBJ2-3; size: NA; V: TRBV27; D: NA; DNA: TGTGCCAGCAGTTTATCCCCGACTAGCACAGATACGCAGTATTTT; CDR3: CASSLSPTSTDTQYF
J: TRBJ2-3; size: NA; V: TRBV6-6; D: NA; DNA: TGTGCCAGCAGTTATAATTCGGGGAATACGCAGTATTTT; CDR3: CASSYNSGNTQYF
J: TRBJ1-6; size: few; V: TRBV30; D: NA; DNA: TGTGCCTGGAGTTATGGGGGCGCGAATTCACCCCTCCACTTT; CDR3: CAWSYGGANSPLHF
J: TRBJ2-7; size: NA; V: TRBV4-2; D: TRBD2; DNA: TGTGCCAGCAGCCAAGCGAGCGGGGGGGAATACGAGCAGTACTTC; CDR3: CASSQASGGEYEQYF
J: TRBJ2-7; size: NA; V: TRBV30; D: NA; DNA: TGTGCCTGGAACGGGTTACCCTACGAGCAGTACTTC; CDR3: CAWNGLPYEQYF
J: TRBJ1-6; size: NA; V: TRBV6-1; D: TRBD1; DNA: TGTGCCAGCAGTGATACAGGGGGAGGGAATTCACCCCTCCACTTT; CDR3: CASSDTGGGNSPLHF
J: TRBJ2-3; size: NA; V: TRBV27; D: NA; DNA: TGTGCCAGCAGTTTATGGACAGGAGGGGGAAATACGCAGTATTTT; CDR3: CASSLWTGGGNTQYF
J: TRBJ1-6; size: NA; V: TRBV28; D: NA; DNA: TGTGCGGGCAGGGAATCCTATAATTCACCCCTCCACTTT; CDR3: CAGRESYNSPLHF